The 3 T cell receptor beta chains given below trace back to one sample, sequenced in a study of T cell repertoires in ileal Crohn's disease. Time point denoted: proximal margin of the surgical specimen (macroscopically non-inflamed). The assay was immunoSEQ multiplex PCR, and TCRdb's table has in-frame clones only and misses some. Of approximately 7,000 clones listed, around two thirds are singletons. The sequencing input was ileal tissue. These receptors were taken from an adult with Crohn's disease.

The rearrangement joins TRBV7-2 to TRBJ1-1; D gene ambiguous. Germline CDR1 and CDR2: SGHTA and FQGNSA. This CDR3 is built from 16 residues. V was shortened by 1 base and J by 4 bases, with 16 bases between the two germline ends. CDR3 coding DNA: TGTGCCAGCAGCTTAGGAAAGAGGGCGGGGAGCACTGAAGCTTTCTTT. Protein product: CASSLGKRAGSTEAFF. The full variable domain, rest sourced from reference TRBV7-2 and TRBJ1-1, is GAGVSQSPSNKVTEKGKDVELRCDPISGHTALYWYRQSLGQGLEFLIYFQGNSAPDKSGLPSDRFSAERTGGSVSTLTIQRTQQEDSAVYLCASSLGKRAGSTEAFFGQGTRLTVV.

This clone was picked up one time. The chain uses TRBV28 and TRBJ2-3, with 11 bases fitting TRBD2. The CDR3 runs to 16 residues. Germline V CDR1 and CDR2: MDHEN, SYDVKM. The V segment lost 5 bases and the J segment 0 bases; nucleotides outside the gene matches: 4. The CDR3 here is CASSPWTSGSTDTQYF. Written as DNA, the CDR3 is TGTGCCAGCAGTCCCTGGACTAGCGGGAGCACAGATACGCAGTATTTT.

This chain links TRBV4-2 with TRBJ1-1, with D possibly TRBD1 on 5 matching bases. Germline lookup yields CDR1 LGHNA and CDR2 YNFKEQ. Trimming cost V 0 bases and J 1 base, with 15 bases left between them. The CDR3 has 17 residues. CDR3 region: CASSQDPALGGNTEAFF. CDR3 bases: TGTGCCAGCAGCCAAGATCCGGCCCTCGGGGGGAACACTGAAGCTTTCTTT.